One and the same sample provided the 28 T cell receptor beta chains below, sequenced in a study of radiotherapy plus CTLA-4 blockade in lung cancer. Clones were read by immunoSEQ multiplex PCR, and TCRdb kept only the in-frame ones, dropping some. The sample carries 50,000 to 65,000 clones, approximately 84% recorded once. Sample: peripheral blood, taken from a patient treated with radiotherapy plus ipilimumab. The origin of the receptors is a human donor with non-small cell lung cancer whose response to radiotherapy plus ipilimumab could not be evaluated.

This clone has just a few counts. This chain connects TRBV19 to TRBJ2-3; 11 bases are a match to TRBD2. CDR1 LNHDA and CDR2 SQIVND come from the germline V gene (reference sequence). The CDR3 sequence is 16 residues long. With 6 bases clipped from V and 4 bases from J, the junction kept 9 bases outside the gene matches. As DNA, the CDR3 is TGTGCCAGTAGAGAACTAGCGGGAGTTGTGGCAGATACGCAGTATTTT. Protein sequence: CASRELAGVVADTQYF.

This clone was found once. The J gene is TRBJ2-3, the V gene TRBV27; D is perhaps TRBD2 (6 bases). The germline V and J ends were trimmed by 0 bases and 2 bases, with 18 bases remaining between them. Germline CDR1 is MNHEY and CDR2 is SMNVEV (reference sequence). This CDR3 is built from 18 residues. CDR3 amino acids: CASSLSWRGGSLTDTQYF. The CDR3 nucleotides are TGTGCCAGCAGTTTATCGTGGAGGGGTGGGAGCCTCACAGATACGCAGTATTTT.

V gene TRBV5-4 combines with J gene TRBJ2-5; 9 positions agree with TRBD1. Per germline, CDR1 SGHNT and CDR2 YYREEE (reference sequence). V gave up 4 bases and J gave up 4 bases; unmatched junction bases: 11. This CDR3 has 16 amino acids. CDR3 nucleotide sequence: TGTGCCAGCAGCGGGGGACAGGGAGGGTCTGGAGAGACCCAGTACTTC. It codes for CASSGGQGGSGETQYF.

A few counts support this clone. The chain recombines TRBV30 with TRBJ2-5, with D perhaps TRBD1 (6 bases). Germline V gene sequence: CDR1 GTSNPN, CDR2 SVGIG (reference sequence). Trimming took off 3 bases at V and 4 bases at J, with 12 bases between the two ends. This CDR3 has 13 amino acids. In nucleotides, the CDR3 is TGTGCCTGGAGAGACACAGGGATAGAGACCCAGTACTTC. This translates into CAWRDTGIETQYF. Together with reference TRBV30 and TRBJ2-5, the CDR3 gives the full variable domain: SQTIHQWPATLVQPVGSPLSLECTVEGTSNPNLYWYRQAAGRGLQLLFYSVGIGQISSEVPQNLSASRPQDRQFILSSKKLLLSDSGFYLCAWRDTGIETQYFGPGTRLLVL.

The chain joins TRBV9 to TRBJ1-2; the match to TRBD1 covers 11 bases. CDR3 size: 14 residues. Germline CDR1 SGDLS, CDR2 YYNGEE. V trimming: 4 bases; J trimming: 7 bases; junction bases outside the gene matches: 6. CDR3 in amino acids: CASSSGDRGSGYTF. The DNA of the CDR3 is TGTGCCAGCAGCTCCGGGGACAGGGGGTCTGGCTACACCTTC.

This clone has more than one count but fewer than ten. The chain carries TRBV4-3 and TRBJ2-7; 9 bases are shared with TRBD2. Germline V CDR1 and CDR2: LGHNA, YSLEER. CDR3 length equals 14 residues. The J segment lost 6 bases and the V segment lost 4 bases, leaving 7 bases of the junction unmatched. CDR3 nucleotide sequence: TGCGCCAGCAGCCCGGGACTAGCCAAAGGCGAGCAGTACTTC. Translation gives CASSPGLAKGEQYF.

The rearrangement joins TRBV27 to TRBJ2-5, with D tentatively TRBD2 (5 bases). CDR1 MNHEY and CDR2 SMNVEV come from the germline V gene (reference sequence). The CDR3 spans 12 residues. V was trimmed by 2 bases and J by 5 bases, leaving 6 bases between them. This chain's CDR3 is CASSLRGETQYF. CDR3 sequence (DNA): TGTGCCAGCAGTTTACGGGGTGAGACCCAGTACTTC.

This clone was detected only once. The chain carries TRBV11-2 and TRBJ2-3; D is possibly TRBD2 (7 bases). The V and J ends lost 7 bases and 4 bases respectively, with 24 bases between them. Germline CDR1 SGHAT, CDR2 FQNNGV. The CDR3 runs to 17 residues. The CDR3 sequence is CASMGAASGAGADTQYF. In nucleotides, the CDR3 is TGTGCCAGCATGGGGGCGGCGAGCGGGGCCGGGGCAGATACGCAGTATTTT.

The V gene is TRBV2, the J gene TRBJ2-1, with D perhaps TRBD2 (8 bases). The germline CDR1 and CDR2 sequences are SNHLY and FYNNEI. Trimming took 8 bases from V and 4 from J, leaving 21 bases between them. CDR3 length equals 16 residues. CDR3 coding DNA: TGTGCCAGCCGGCGGGGGGCCGGGACAGATTACAATGAGCAGTTCTTC. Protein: CASRRGAGTDYNEQFF.

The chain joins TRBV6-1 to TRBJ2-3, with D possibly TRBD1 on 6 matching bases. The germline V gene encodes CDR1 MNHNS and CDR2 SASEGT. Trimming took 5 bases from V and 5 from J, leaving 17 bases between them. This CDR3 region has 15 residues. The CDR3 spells CASSIILAGEDTQYF. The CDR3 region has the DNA TGTGCCAGCAGTATCATCTTGGCAGGGGAAGATACGCAGTATTTT.

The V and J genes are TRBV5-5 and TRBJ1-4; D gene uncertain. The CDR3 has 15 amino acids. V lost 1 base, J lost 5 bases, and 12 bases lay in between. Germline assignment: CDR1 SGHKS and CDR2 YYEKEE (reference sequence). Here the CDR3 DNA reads TGTGCCAGCAGCTTGCTGGAGCCCGACAATGAAAAACTGTTTTTT. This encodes CASSLLEPDNEKLFF.

The CDR3 sequence: CASSPRGTYEQYF. CDR3 DNA sequence: TGCGCCAGCAGCCCCAGGGGTACCTACGAGCAGTACTTC. The J gene is TRBJ2-7, the V gene TRBV5-1; tentative D call: TRBD1 (6 bases). Trimming shortened V by 4 bases and J by 2 bases, and 10 bases separated the two germline ends. The CDR3 loop spans 13 amino acids. CDR1 is SGHRS and CDR2 is YFSETQ in the germline V gene.

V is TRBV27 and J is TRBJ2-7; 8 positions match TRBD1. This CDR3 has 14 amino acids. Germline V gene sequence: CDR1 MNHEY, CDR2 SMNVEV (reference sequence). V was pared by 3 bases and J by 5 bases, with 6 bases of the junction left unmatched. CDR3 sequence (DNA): TGTGCCAGCAGTTTTTGGTCAGGGGGCAACGAGCAGTACTTC. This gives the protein CASSFWSGGNEQYF.

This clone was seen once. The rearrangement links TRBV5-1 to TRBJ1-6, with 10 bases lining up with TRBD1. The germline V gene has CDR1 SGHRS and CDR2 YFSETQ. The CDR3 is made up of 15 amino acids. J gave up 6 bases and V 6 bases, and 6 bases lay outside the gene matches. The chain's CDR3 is CASNPGDRGNSPLHF. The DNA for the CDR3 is TGCGCCAGCAATCCCGGGGACAGGGGTAATTCACCCCTCCACTTT.

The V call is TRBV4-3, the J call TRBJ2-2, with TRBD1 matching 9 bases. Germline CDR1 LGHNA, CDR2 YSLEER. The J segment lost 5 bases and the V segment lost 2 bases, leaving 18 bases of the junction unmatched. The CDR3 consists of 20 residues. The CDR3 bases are TGCGCCAGCAGCCAAACGGGACAGGGATACCTTCTAGTAGGAACCGGGGAGCTGTTTTTT. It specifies CASSQTGQGYLLVGTGELFF.

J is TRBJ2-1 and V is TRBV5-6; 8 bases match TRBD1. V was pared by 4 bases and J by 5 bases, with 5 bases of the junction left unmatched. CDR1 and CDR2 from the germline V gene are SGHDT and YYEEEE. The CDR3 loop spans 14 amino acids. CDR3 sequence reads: CASSPRDRNNEQFF. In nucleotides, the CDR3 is TGTGCCAGCAGCCCCCGGGACAGGAACAATGAGCAGTTCTTC.

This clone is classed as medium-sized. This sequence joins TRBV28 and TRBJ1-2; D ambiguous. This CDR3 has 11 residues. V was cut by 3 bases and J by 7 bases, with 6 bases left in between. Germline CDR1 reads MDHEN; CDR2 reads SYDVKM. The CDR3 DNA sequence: TGTGCCAGCAGTTTTTTATCTGGCTACACCTTC. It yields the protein CASSFLSGYTF.

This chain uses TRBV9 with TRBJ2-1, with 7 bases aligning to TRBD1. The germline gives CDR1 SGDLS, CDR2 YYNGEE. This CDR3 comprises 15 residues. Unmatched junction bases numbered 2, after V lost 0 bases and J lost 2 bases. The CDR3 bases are TGTGCCAGCAGCGTAGGCCAGGGGGCCTACAATGAGCAGTTCTTC. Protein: CASSVGQGAYNEQFF.

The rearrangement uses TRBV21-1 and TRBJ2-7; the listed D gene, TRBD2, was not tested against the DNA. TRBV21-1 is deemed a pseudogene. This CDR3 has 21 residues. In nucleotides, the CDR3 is TGTGCCAGCAGCAAAGTGGGCGGACTAGCGGGTATCTCACCCCTATTCTATCGGCAGTACTTC. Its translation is CASSKVGGLAGISPLFYRQYF.

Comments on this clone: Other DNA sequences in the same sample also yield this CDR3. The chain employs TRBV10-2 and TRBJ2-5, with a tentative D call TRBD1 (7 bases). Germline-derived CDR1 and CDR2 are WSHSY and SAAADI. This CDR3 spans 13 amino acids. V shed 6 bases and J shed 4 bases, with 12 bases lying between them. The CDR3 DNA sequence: TGCGCCAGCAGACCAGGGGGAGGAGAGACCCAGTACTTC. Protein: CASRPGGGETQYF.

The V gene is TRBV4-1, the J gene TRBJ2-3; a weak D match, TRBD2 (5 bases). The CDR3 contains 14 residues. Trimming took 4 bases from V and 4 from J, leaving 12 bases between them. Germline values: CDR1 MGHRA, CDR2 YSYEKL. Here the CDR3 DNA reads TGCGCCAGCAGCCCAGAGCCGAGGGCAGATACGCAGTATTTT. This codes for CASSPEPRADTQYF.

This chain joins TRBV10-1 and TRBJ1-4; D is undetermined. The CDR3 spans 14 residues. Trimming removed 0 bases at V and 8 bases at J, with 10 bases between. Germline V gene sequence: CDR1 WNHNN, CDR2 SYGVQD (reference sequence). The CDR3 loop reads CASSESRSPEKLFF. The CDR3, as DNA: TGCGCCAGCAGTGAGTCGAGGTCGCCAGAAAAACTGTTTTTT.

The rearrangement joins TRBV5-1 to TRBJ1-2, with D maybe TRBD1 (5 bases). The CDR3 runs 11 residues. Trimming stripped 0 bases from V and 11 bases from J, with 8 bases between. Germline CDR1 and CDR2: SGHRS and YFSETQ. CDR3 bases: TGCGCCAGCAGCTTGGGCAGGGAATACACCTTC. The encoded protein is CASSLGREYTF.

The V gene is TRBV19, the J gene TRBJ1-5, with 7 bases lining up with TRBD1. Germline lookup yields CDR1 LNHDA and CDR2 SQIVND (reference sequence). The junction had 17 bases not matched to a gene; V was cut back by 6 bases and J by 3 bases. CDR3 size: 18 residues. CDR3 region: CASSFRQGKNLYNQPQHF. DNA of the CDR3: TGTGCCAGTAGCTTCCGACAGGGAAAAAACCTCTACAATCAGCCCCAGCATTTT. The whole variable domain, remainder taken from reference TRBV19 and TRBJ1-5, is DGGITQSPKYLFRKEGQNVTLSCEQNLNHDAMYWYRQDPGQGLRLIYYSQIVNDFQKGDIAEGYSVSREKKESFPLTVTSAQKNPTAFYLCASSFRQGKNLYNQPQHFGDGTRLSIL.

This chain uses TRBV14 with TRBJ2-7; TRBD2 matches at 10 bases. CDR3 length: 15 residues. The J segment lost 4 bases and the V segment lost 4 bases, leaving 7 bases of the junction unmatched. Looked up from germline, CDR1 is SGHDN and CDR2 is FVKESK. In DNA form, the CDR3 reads TGTGCCAGCAGCCGGGAGCGGGAGGGCCGATACGAGCAGTACTTC. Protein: CASSREREGRYEQYF.

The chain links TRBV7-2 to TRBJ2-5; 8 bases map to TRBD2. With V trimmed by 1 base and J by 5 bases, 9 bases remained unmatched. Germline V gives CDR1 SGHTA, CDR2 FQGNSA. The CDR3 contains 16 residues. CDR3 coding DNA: TGTGCCAGCAGCTTAGTAGCGGCGGGGGGAGGCGAGACCCAGTACTTC. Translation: CASSLVAAGGGETQYF.

This CDR3 reads CASSPPRPGRYNEQFF. CDR3 sequence (DNA): TGTGCCAGCAGCCCCCCCCGGCCGGGAAGATACAATGAGCAGTTCTTC. The gene calls are TRBV5-4 and TRBJ2-1; D may be TRBD2 (5 bases). Trimming removed 4 bases at V and 4 bases at J, with 18 bases between. Germline CDR1 SGHNT, CDR2 YYREEE (reference sequence). The CDR3 has 16 amino acids. Variable domain in full (rest from reference TRBV5-4 and TRBJ2-1): ETGVTQSPTHLIKTRGQQVTLRCSSQSGHNTVSWYQQALGQGPQFIFQYYREEENGRGNFPPRFSGLQFPNYSSELNVNALELDDSALYLCASSPPRPGRYNEQFFGPGTRLTVL.

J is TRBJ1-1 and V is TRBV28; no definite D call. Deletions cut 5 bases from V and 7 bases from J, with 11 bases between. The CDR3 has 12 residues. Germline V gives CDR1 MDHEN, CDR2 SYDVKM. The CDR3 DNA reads TGTGCCAGCAGTATCCGGAGGCTTGAAGCTTTCTTT. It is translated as CASSIRRLEAFF.